This T cell receptor (beta chain) was sequenced in a study of T cells of healthy individuals. The CDR3 spans 17 residues. Trimming shortened V by 0 bases and J by 0 bases, and 9 bases separated the two germline ends. CDR1 is SEHNR, CDR2 FQNEAQ, per germline (reference sequence). TCRdb passed the 5' RACE reads through MiXCR, listing each CDR3 protein once. The data contain around 100,000 distinct CDR3 sequences, approximately 16% of them singletons. The sequence was collected from a human donor in good health. The chain has TRBV7-9 and TRBJ2-6, with D unresolved. The CDR3 DNA sequence: TGTGCCAGCAGCTTAGCGCTACAGCACTCTGGGGCCAACGTCCTGACTTTC. Protein sequence: CASSLALQHSGANVLTF.